This is a list of T cell receptor beta chains from one sample in a study of T cell repertoires in cytomegalovirus infection. TCRdb reprocessed the reads via MiXCR and lists one record per CDR3 protein. The sample consists of hundreds of thousands of distinct CDR3 sequences, about 10% of them appearing once. The sequenced sample was PBMCs. Receptors originate from a human donor in good health (CMV status not recorded). Some clones in this sample may be carry-over from other donors' samples. Each CDR3 is given with its conserved first and last residue. D genes are given only for firm matches. A clone size is listed for some rows: how often the clone was seen (once, few, many), or a class if it is expanded.

v_call,clone_size,d_call,j_call,cdr3_aa,cdr3_nt
TRBV24-1,NA,TRBD1,TRBJ2-1,CATAPGQGDYNEQFF,TGTGCCACCGCCCCAGGACAGGGAGACTACAATGAGCAGTTCTTC
TRBV7-2,NA,TRBD2,TRBJ2-3,CASSLAPGLAGFTDTQYF,TGTGCCAGCAGCTTAGCTCCCGGGCTAGCGGGATTCACAGATACGCAGTATTTT
TRBV7-9,many,NA,TRBJ2-5,CASSPEGRVETQYF,TGTGCCAGCAGCCCAGAGGGGCGGGTCGAGACCCAGTACTTC
TRBV5-5,many,NA,TRBJ2-1,CASSLLAELLRYNEQFF,TGTGCCAGCAGCTTGTTAGCGGAACTTCTACGCTACAATGAGCAGTTCTTC
TRBV7-8,many,TRBD1,TRBJ2-7,CASSLGTGVYEQYF,TGTGCCAGCAGCTTAGGGACAGGGGTCTACGAGCAGTACTTC
TRBV28,many,TRBD2,TRBJ2-3,CASSLAGESDTQYF,TGTGCCAGCAGTTTAGCGGGAGAAAGTGATACGCAGTATTTT
TRBV9,few,NA,TRBJ1-1,CASSVEGFRGTEAFF,TGTGCCAGCAGCGTAGAGGGTTTCAGAGGCACTGAAGCTTTCTTT
TRBV10-3,few,TRBD2,TRBJ2-5,CAISESRGAQETQYF,TGTGCCATCAGTGAGTCGCGGGGGGCCCAAGAGACCCAGTACTTC
TRBV2,many,NA,TRBJ1-4,CASSGSRVGEKLFF,TGTGCCAGCAGTGGGTCCAGGGTTGGTGAAAAACTGTTTTTT
TRBV20-1,few,TRBD1,TRBJ1-2,CSATGENYGYTF,TGCAGTGCCACAGGGGAGAACTATGGCTACACCTTC
TRBV7-6,many,NA,TRBJ1-2,CASSLERTAKDGYTF,TGTGCCAGCAGCTTAGAGCGGACGGCAAAGGATGGCTACACCTTC
TRBV28,many,TRBD1,TRBJ2-1,CASSSLRDRRRLLSSYNEQFF,TGTGCCAGCAGCTCCCTCCGGGACAGGAGAAGGTTACTTAGCTCCTACAATGAGCAGTTCTTC
TRBV27,few,TRBD1,TRBJ2-2,CASMTGGVDTGELFF,TGTGCCAGCATGACAGGGGGCGTGGACACCGGGGAGCTGTTTTTT
TRBV12-3/TRBV12-4,many,NA,TRBJ2-1,CASSPNPGSSYNEQFF,TGTGCCAGCAGTCCTAATCCAGGCAGCTCCTACAATGAGCAGTTCTTC
TRBV20-1,few,NA,TRBJ2-7,CSARDRSLGHEQYF,TGCAGTGCTAGAGACAGATCCCTGGGCCACGAGCAGTACTTC
TRBV2,once,TRBD2,TRBJ2-4,CASTSTSGSAKNIQYF,TGTGCCAGCACCTCGACTAGCGGGAGTGCCAAAAACATTCAGTACTTC
TRBV6-2/TRBV6-3,many,NA,TRBJ1-2,CASTKIRRRDGASGYTF,TGTGCCAGCACAAAAATCCGCCGCCGGGACGGGGCCTCTGGCTACACCTTC
TRBV6-1,NA,NA,TRBJ1-2,CASSETDGYTF,TGTGCCAGCAGTGAGACGGATGGCTACACCTTC
TRBV20-1,many,NA,TRBJ2-3,CSATGDNTDTQYF,TGCAGTGCTACCGGGGACAACACAGATACGCAGTATTTT
TRBV5-5,many,NA,TRBJ1-2,CASSLLASENYGYTF,TGTGCCAGCAGCTTGTTGGCTTCCGAAAACTATGGCTACACCTTC
TRBV27,many,NA,TRBJ2-7,CASRAAYEQYF,TGTGCCAGCAGAGCAGCCTACGAGCAGTACTTC
TRBV9,NA,TRBD1,TRBJ1-6,CASSITGGGSPLHF,TGTGCCAGCAGCATCACAGGGGGTGGATCACCCCTCCACTTT
TRBV7-9,many,TRBD1,TRBJ2-7,CASSSDRGLYEQYF,TGTGCCAGCAGCTCGGACAGGGGGCTGTACGAGCAGTACTTC
TRBV3-1,few,NA,TRBJ1-1,CASWGGVTEAFF,TGTGCCAGTTGGGGGGGGGTCACTGAAGCTTTCTTT
TRBV9,NA,NA,TRBJ1-1,CASSVEAGIRNTEAFF,TGTGCCAGCAGCGTAGAGGCAGGGATAAGGAACACTGAAGCTTTCTTT
TRBV7-2,many,NA,TRBJ2-1,CASSLSPAPSSNEQFF,TGTGCCAGCAGCTTAAGCCCGGCGCCCAGCTCCAATGAGCAGTTCTTC
TRBV7-8,many,TRBD2,TRBJ2-1,CASSLAQRGSSYNEQFF,TGTGCCAGCAGCTTAGCCCAGCGGGGCTCCTCCTACAATGAGCAGTTCTTC
TRBV29-1,many,NA,TRBJ1-2,CSVARGLGSYGYTF,TGCAGCGTTGCGAGGGGCCTGGGATCCTATGGCTACACCTTC
TRBV20-1,many,NA,TRBJ1-1,CSAIGLEAFF,TGCAGTGCCATTGGACTTGAAGCTTTCTTT
TRBV6-6,many,NA,TRBJ2-3,CASSRQDTQYF,TGTGCCAGCAGTCGTCAGGATACGCAGTATTTT